Included here is one T cell receptor (beta chain) sequence, with context. One base away lies a much larger clone, so this may be a sequencing read error. The CDR3 runs 17 residues. Germline CDR1 and CDR2: MNHEY and SVGEGT. The source of the sample is a study of kidney transplant recipient with SARS-CoV-2 infection. Each CDR3 protein gets one entry after TCRdb re-called the reads with MiXCR. The sample contains roughly 230,000 distinct CDR3 sequences, 29% of which appear only once. The TCR originated in a young adult male patient who had COVID-19 and was a kidney transplant recipient. The T cells may come from the graft donor. The material was a blood sample, obtained at baseline and on day 111 from a kidney transplant recipient. The gene calls are TRBV6-2 or TRBV6-3 and TRBJ2-6; perhaps TRBD1 as D (5 bases). In nucleotides, the CDR3 is TGTGCCAGCAGTTATCTATCAGTCCCCTCTGGGGCCAACGTCCTGGCTTTC. It translates to CASSYLSVPSGANVLAF.